This T cell receptor beta chain was documented in a study of cytomegalovirus exposure and HLA in healthy donors. Worth noting for this clone: Its specificity is not known.

Study outcomes and limitations: Analysis was performed later, and it showed HLA-associated TCR beta chains to be more clonally expanded than equally common others. For TCR beta chains, V- and J-gene trimming was later linked to a missense DCLRE1C variant. Among immune exposure information, only CMV serostatus was available.

CDR1 and CDR2 from the germline V gene are SNHLY and FYNNEI. The CDR3 is made up of 15 amino acids. J gave up 5 bases and V 4 bases, and 7 bases lay outside the gene matches. PCR amplification relied on 60 Vbeta primers (plus 13 Jbeta primers). The repertoire was sequenced with immunoSEQ multiplex PCR; TCRdb's copy has only in-frame clones and lacks some. The sample yields about 64,000 clones, around four fifths seen once. Donors consisted of healthy bone marrow donors. Sequenced input: PBMCs. The chain carries TRBV2 and TRBJ2-2, with 7 positions matching TRBD1. The source of this sequence is a male donor in good health and CMV-seropositive. The CDR3 DNA is TGTGCCAGCAGTGGACAGGGAAGGAGTACCGGGGAGCTGTTTTTT. The encoded protein is CASSGQGRSTGELFF.